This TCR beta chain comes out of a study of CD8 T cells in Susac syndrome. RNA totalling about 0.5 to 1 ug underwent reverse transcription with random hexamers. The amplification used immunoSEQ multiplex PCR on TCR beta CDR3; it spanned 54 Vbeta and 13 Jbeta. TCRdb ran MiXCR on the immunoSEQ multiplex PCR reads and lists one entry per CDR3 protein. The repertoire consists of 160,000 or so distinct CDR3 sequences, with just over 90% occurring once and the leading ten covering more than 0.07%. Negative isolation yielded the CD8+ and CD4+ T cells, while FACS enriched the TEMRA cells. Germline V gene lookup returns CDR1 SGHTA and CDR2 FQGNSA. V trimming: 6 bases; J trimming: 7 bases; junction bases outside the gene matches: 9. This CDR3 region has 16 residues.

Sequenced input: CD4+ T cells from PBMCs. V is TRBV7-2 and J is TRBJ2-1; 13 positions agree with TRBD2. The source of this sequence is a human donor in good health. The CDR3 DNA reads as TGTGCCAGCAGACATCCGGGACTAGCGGGATTGAATGAGCAGTTCTTC. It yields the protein CASRHPGLAGLNEQFF.